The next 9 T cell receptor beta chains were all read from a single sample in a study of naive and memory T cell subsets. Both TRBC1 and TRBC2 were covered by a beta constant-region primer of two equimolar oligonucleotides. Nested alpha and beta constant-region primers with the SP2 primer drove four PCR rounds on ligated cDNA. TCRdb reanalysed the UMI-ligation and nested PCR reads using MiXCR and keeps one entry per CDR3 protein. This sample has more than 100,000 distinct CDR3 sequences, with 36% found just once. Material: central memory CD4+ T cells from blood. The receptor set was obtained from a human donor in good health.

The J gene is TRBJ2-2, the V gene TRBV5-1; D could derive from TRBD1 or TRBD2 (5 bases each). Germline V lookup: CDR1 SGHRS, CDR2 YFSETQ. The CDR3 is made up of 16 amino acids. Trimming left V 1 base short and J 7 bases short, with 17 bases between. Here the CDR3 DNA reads TGCGCCAGCAGCTTGTACCGCCTAGGGGCGGGCGGGGAGCTGTTTTTT. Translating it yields CASSLYRLGAGGELFF.

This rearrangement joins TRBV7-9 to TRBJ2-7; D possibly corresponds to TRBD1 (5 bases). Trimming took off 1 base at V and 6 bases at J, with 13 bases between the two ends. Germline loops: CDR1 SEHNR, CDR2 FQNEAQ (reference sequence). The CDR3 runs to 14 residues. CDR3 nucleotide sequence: TGTGCCAGCAGCTTAGAATCCGTAAGGGGCGAGCAGTACTTC. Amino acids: CASSLESVRGEQYF.

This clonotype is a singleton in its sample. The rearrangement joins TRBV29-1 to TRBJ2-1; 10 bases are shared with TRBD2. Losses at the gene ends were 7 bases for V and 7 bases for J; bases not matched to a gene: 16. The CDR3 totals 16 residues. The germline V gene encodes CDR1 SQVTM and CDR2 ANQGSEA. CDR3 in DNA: TGCAGCGCAGGGGGGGCTAGCGGGAGAGGAAGGAATGAGCAGTTCTTC. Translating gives CSAGGASGRGRNEQFF.

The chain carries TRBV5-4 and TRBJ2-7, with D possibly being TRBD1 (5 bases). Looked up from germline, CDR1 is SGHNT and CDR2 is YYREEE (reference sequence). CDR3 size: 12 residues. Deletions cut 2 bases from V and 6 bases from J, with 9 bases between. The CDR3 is CASSFDSREQYF. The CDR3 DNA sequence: TGTGCCAGCAGCTTTGACAGTCGCGAGCAGTACTTC. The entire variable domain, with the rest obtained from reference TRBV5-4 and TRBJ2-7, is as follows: ETGVTQSPTHLIKTRGQQVTLRCSSQSGHNTVSWYQQALGQGPQFIFQYYREEENGRGNFPPRFSGLQFPNYSSELNVNALELDDSALYLCASSFDSREQYFGPGTRLTVT.

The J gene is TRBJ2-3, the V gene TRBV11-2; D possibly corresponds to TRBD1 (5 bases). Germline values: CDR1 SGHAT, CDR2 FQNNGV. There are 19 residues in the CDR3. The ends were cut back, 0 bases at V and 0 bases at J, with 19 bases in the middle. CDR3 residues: CASSLEMIRGIPSTDTQYF. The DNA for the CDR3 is TGTGCCAGCAGCTTAGAGATGATAAGGGGTATACCTAGCACAGATACGCAGTATTTT.

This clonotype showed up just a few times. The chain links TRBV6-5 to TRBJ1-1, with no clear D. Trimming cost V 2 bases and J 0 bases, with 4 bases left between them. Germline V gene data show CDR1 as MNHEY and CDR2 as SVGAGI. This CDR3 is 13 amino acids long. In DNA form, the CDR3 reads TGTGCCAGCAGTTACAACGTGAACACTGAAGCTTTCTTT. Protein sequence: CASSYNVNTEAFF.

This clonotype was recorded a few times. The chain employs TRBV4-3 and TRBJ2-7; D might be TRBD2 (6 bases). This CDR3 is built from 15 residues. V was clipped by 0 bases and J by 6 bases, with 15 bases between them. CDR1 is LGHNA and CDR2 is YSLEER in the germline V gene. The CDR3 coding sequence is TGCGCCAGCAGCCAAGAGTTCGGGACTCCTTTCGAGCAGTACTTC. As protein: CASSQEFGTPFEQYF.

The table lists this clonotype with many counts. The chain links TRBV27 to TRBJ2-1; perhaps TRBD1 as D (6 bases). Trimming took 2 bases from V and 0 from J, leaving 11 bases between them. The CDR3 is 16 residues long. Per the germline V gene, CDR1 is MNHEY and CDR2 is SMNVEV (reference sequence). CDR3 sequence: CASSLRGTPSYNEQFF. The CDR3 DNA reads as TGTGCCAGCAGTTTAAGGGGGACACCCTCCTACAATGAGCAGTTCTTC.

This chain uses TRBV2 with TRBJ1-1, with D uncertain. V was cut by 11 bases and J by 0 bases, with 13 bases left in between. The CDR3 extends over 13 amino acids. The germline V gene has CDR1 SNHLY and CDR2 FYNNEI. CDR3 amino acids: CAGRRYMNTEAFF. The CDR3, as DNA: TGTGCCGGAAGACGGTACATGAACACTGAAGCTTTCTTT.